Following are 13 T cell receptor beta chains from one sample sequenced in a study of blood T cell repertoires in COVID-19 (dated by TCRdb to 2018 to 2020). Library preparation used the immunoSEQ multiplex PCR assay. TCRdb holds this immuneACCESS table with in-frame rearrangements only. Some clones are missing; in checked studies, unresolved V genes explain under half, and the rest has no known cause. The sample table shows roughly 300,000 clones, and approximately 88% are seen once. The ten largest clonotypes hold 9.4% of the sample. The source material was peripheral blood. These receptors were collected from a man between 18 and 35 years old with active or convalescent COVID-19.

V gene TRBV11-3 combines with J gene TRBJ2-2; TRBD1 aligns across 10 bases. The CDR3 is 13 amino acids. In germline, CDR1 is SGHNT, CDR2 YENEEA. V lost 2 bases, J lost 13 bases, and 4 bases stayed unmatched. CDR3 bases: TGTGCCAGCAGCTTAAAGACAGGGGGCCCGCTGTTTTTT. Amino acids: CASSLKTGGPLFF.

The chain joins TRBV6-5 to TRBJ1-4; D is unclear. This CDR3 has 12 residues. Germline lookup yields CDR1 MNHEY and CDR2 SVGAGI. V was cut by 2 bases and J by 10 bases, with 8 bases left in between. The CDR3 loop is CASSYDRGKLFF. CDR3 bases: TGTGCCAGCAGTTACGATCGCGGAAAACTGTTTTTT.

This chain uses TRBV6-5 with TRBJ1-1; 7 bases map to TRBD1. The CDR3 has 15 residues. The ends lost 3 bases at V and 4 bases at J; junction bases unmatched: 8. Germline values: CDR1 MNHEY, CDR2 SVGAGI. The CDR3 DNA reads TGTGCCAGCAGTTATAGAACCGGGACAGTCACTGAAGCTTTCTTT. Translation: CASSYRTGTVTEAFF.

The chain has TRBV7-9 and TRBJ2-5; 7 nucleotides agree with TRBD2. The CDR3 has 13 amino acids. The V gene end was trimmed by 3 bases and the J gene end by 3 bases; junction bases not matched to a gene: 1. Per germline, CDR1 SEHNR and CDR2 FQNEAQ (reference sequence). The CDR3 loop is CASSFGLEETQYF. In nucleotides, the CDR3 is TGTGCCAGCAGCTTCGGACTAGAAGAGACCCAGTACTTC.

CDR3 DNA: TGCAGCGCCCCCGGGGACACCGGGGAGCTGTTTTTT. It specifies CSAPGDTGELFF. This chain joins TRBV29-1 and TRBJ2-2; TRBD2 is a possible D gene (5 bases). With 7 bases removed from V and 3 bases from J, the gap between germline ends came to 9 bases. The CDR3 consists of 12 residues. Per the germline V gene, CDR1 is SQVTM and CDR2 is ANQGSEA.

The chain is built from TRBV7-8 and TRBJ1-4, with a tentative D call TRBD1 (5 bases). This CDR3 is 14 amino acids long. Germline V gene sequence: CDR1 SGHVS, CDR2 FQNEAQ. Trimming removed 4 bases at V and 4 bases at J, with 10 bases between. The CDR3 DNA is TGTGCCAGCAGCTCAGTCGGGGGTAATGAAAAACTGTTTTTT. It translates to CASSSVGGNEKLFF.

The chain joins TRBV19 to TRBJ2-6; TRBD1 matches at 12 bases. CDR1 and CDR2 (germline): LNHDA, SQIVND (reference sequence). Trimming at V came to 5 bases and at J to 0 bases, leaving 2 bases not matched to a gene. This CDR3 contains 17 residues. DNA for the CDR3: TGTGCCAGTAGTTTGGGACAGGGGGCCTCTGGGGCCAACGTCCTGACTTTC. Translation: CASSLGQGASGANVLTF.

This chain links TRBV19 with TRBJ1-2, with a weak D call TRBD1 (6 bases). V shed 8 bases and J shed 5 bases, with 15 bases lying between them. The CDR3 runs 13 residues. Germline values: CDR1 LNHDA, CDR2 SQIVND (reference sequence). CDR3 sequence: CASGSGGPYGYTF. In DNA, the CDR3 is TGTGCCAGTGGTTCGGGGGGGCCGTATGGCTACACCTTC.

The chain has TRBV5-8 and TRBJ2-3, with TRBD2 matching 8 bases. CDR3 size: 15 residues. The germline V gene encodes CDR1 SGHTS and CDR2 YDEGEE. V shed 4 bases and J 4 bases; nucleotides not matched to a gene: 8. This CDR3 is CASSPLAAFADTQYF. The CDR3 DNA is TGTGCCAGCAGCCCACTAGCGGCCTTCGCAGATACGCAGTATTTT.

The rearrangement uses TRBV5-1 and TRBJ1-6; TRBD1 is a possible D gene (5 bases). Germline loops: CDR1 SGHRS, CDR2 YFSETQ. CDR3 length equals 14 residues. The V end lost 3 bases, the J end lost 7 bases, and 11 bases lay between the germline ends. This CDR3 is CASSSPGSNSPLHF. The CDR3 DNA is TGCGCCAGCAGCTCTCCAGGGTCGAATTCACCCCTCCACTTT.

The rearrangement joins TRBV2 to TRBJ2-7; D gene unclear. Germline V CDR1 and CDR2: SNHLY, FYNNEI. This CDR3 region has 12 residues. V was cut by 3 bases and J by 1 base, with 4 bases left in between. CDR3 sequence: CASSDISYEQYF. Written as DNA, the CDR3 is TGTGCCAGCAGTGACATTTCCTACGAGCAGTACTTC.

A few counts support this clone. The V gene is TRBV4-1, the J gene TRBJ2-2, with 7 bases aligning to TRBD2. With 5 bases clipped from V and 6 bases from J, the junction kept 15 bases outside the gene matches. Germline lookup yields CDR1 MGHRA and CDR2 YSYEKL. The CDR3 sequence is 17 residues long. The CDR3 DNA is TGCGCCAGCAGCGGAAGGGGCCACGTAAGCGGGGCCGGGGAGCTGTTTTTT. Translating gives CASSGRGHVSGAGELFF.

The chain joins TRBV5-6 to TRBJ2-5, with TRBD2 matching over 8 bases. The CDR3 runs 13 residues. V lost 4 bases, J lost 5 bases, and 4 bases stayed unmatched. CDR1 SGHDT and CDR2 YYEEEE come from the germline V gene. CDR3 nucleotides: TGTGCCAGCAGCCCGGGACTAGAGGAGACCCAGTACTTC. This gives the protein CASSPGLEETQYF.